The source of this T cell receptor (beta chain) is a study of Ad26.COV2.S vaccination and SARS-CoV-2 variants. Study-level information: Intramuscular Ad26.COV2.S doses were given once or twice, 56 days apart.

Sequenced by immunoSEQ multiplex PCR; TCRdb stores in-frame clones only, minus some. In the table there are more than 300,000 clones, about 88% of which are singletons. As for treatment: some 20 received Ad26.COV2.S at low or high dose, single or two shots; about 5 received placebo; per-sample allocation not given. The investigators took samples on day 63 after the first vaccine or placebo injection. In Boston, the donor was an adult between 18-55 years of age. Spike of the Wuhan-strain SARS-CoV-2 was expressed by an Ad26 vector, which formed the vaccine. This sequence originates from a person aged 18-65 years who received the Ad26.COV2.S COVID-19 vaccine or a placebo. The sequenced sample was peripheral blood, obtained in a trial of Ad26.COV2.S vaccine versus placebo.

CDR3 residues: CASSSGTGNYGYTF. The CDR3 DNA reads TGCGCCAGCAGCTCCGGGACAGGAAACTATGGCTACACCTTC. The chain recombines TRBV5-1 with TRBJ1-2; TRBD1 aligns across 8 bases. The trim removed 3 bases at V and 2 bases at J, leaving 3 bases unmatched. The CDR3 sequence is 14 residues long. Germline V gene lookup returns CDR1 SGHRS and CDR2 YFSETQ. Drawing the rest from reference TRBV5-1 and TRBJ1-2, the complete variable domain is KAGVTQTPRYLIKTRGQQVTLSCSPISGHRSVSWYQQTPGQGLQFLFEYFSETQRNKGNFPGRFSGRQFSNSRSEMNVSTLELGDSALYLCASSSGTGNYGYTFGSGTRLTVV.